This T cell receptor beta chain was obtained from a study of blood T cells in healthy people across ages. The CDR3 is made up of 18 amino acids. With V trimmed by 2 bases and J by 2 bases, 11 bases remained unmatched. Germline V gene data show CDR1 as SGDLS and CDR2 as YYNGEE. The study, taken as a whole, reports: In long-lived donors, naive CD4+ cell counts and diversity exceeded those of aged donors. Age advanced and TCR beta diversity per million T cells fell, roughly linearly. Estimated diversity that came from one million T cells was considered an underestimate.

This clonotype turned up a few times. Its antigen is not identified. Sample-barcoded 5' priming and a J-beta primer mix drove a second PCR of roughly 6 to 12 cycles. Every cDNA was tagged by a template-switch adaptor with 12 random nucleotides. TCRdb independently ran MiXCR on the 5' RACE reads; one entry per CDR3 protein. This table has more than 700,000 distinct CDR3 sequences, around half appearing once. The sequence derives from a man older than 75 in good health. The chain recombines TRBV9 with TRBJ2-1; the match to TRBD1 covers 9 bases. Sequencing was done on a sample of blood. This chain's CDR3 is CASSVSTGTGNPYNEQFF. The CDR3 coding sequence is TGTGCCAGCAGCGTTTCAACCGGGACAGGGAACCCCTACAATGAGCAGTTCTTC.